The 11 T cell receptor beta chains presented below share a single source sample, sequenced in a study of technical replicates of blood from four donors. TCRdb's table, derived via immunoSEQ multiplex PCR, lists solely in-frame clones and lacks some. The sample records nearly 70,000 clones, about 89% being singletons. The sample comprised PBMCs. These receptors all stem from a human donor in good health. Some clones in this sample may be carry-over from other donors' samples.

This sequence joins TRBV2 and TRBJ1-2, with TRBD1 matching 11 bases. Germline trimming cut 6 bases from V and 4 bases from J; bases unmatched to any gene: 7. The germline CDR1 and CDR2 sequences are SNHLY and FYNNEI. The CDR3 is 15 residues long. This chain's CDR3 is CASRRTGGVGYGYTF. CDR3 DNA sequence: TGTGCCAGCAGGAGGACAGGGGGCGTCGGCTATGGCTACACCTTC.

The chain links TRBV2 to TRBJ2-6, with 7 bases lining up with TRBD1. CDR1 is SNHLY and CDR2 is FYNNEI in the germline V gene. With V trimmed by 5 bases and J by 0 bases, 7 bases remained unmatched. The CDR3 extends over 17 amino acids. The CDR3 nucleotides are TGTGCCAGCAGTTGGGACAGCATAAACTCTGGGGCCAACGTCCTGACTTTC. As protein: CASSWDSINSGANVLTF.

The chain links TRBV28 to TRBJ1-1; tentatively, D is TRBD1 (5 bases). Germline loops: CDR1 MDHEN, CDR2 SYDVKM. CDR3 size: 13 residues. Trimming cost V 6 bases and J 4 bases, with 12 bases left between them. CDR3 bases: TGTGCCAGCAGCTCCGGCGGGGGCACTGAAGCTTTCTTT. Translation gives CASSSGGGTEAFF.

This chain connects TRBV7-2 to TRBJ1-2; D might be TRBD1 (6 bases). This CDR3 is 14 amino acids long. The V gene lost 6 bases and the J gene lost 1 base, with 12 bases spanning the gap. Germline values: CDR1 SGHTA, CDR2 FQGNSA. Here the CDR3 DNA reads TGTGCCAGCAGAGGGGACAATTATAACTATGGCTACACCTTC. As protein: CASRGDNYNYGYTF.

This clone was detected once. This sequence joins TRBV7-2 and TRBJ2-5; 8 bases map to TRBD2. Trimming took 0 bases from V and 4 from J; bases not matched to a gene: 4. From germline, CDR1 is SGHTA and CDR2 FQGNSA. This CDR3 comprises 15 residues. In DNA, the CDR3 is TGTGCCAGCAGCTTAGCACTAGCGGCTCGAGAGACCCAGTACTTC. Its protein is CASSLALAARETQYF.

The chain employs TRBV4-1 and TRBJ2-5; the D gene is possibly TRBD1 (5 bases). The length of the CDR3 is 15 residues. Germline V gene lookup returns CDR1 MGHRA and CDR2 YSYEKL. V shed 4 bases and J shed 5 bases, with 17 bases lying between them. This chain's CDR3 is CASSRQTGSYETQYF. Written as DNA, the CDR3 is TGCGCCAGCAGCCGACAGACCGGGTCCTACGAGACCCAGTACTTC.

The CDR3: CASSPYGSGNTIYF. The CDR3 DNA is TGTGCCAGCAGCCCTTACGGGTCTGGAAACACCATATATTTT. The rearrangement uses TRBV7-9 and TRBJ1-3, with D hard to call. Per the germline V gene, CDR1 is SEHNR and CDR2 is FQNEAQ (reference sequence). Trimming removed 5 bases at V and 1 base at J, with 9 bases between. This CDR3 has 14 residues.

The rearrangement uses TRBV4-1 and TRBJ2-1, with 9 positions matching TRBD2. V was clipped by 4 bases and J by 3 bases; unmatched bases: 4. The length of the CDR3 is 15 residues. Germline assignment: CDR1 MGHRA and CDR2 YSYEKL. CDR3 sequence reads: CASSLQAGGYNEQFF. CDR3 nucleotide sequence: TGCGCCAGCAGCCTGCAAGCGGGGGGCTACAATGAGCAGTTCTTC.

This chain links TRBV9 with TRBJ2-5, with D uncertain. CDR3 length equals 13 residues. The germline CDR1 and CDR2 sequences are SGDLS and YYNGEE. V dropped 4 bases and J dropped 5 bases, with 12 bases sitting between them. The CDR3 region has the DNA TGTGCCAGCAGCTTCACCCCCCGGGAGACCCAGTACTTC. Encoded protein: CASSFTPRETQYF.

V is TRBV6-5 and J is TRBJ1-5; D is perhaps TRBD1 (6 bases). The CDR3 extends over 15 amino acids. Germline V gene data show CDR1 as MNHEY and CDR2 as SVGAGI. Between the trimmed V and J ends, which lost 4 bases and 1 base, there was a span of 11 bases. The CDR3 DNA is TGTGCCAGCAGTTGGACAGCGGACAGCAATCAGCCCCAGCATTTT. As protein: CASSWTADSNQPQHF.

This chain uses TRBV27 with TRBJ1-2, with D maybe TRBD1 (6 bases). V was shortened by 5 bases and J by 2 bases, with 9 bases between the two germline ends. Per germline, CDR1 MNHEY and CDR2 SMNVEV (reference sequence). The CDR3 has 13 residues. CDR3 region: CASSLQGNYGYTF. The CDR3 DNA reads as TGTGCCAGCAGTCTGCAGGGGAACTATGGCTACACCTTC.